Described below is a single T cell receptor beta chain sequence and its context. Its antigen is unknown. The sample comes from a study of cytomegalovirus exposure and HLA in healthy donors. In germline, CDR1 is SGHKS, CDR2 YYEKEE (reference sequence). The trim removed 4 bases at V and 2 bases at J, leaving 7 bases unmatched. The CDR3 runs 17 residues. Study-wide results and caveats: In the analysis, some V segments, TRBV6-2 and TRBV6-3 included, were excluded as indistinguishable. Association of a missense DCLRE1C variant with TCR beta V- and J-gene trimming was reported in a later analysis. Later analysis identified several of the most significant clusters that appeared linked to common viral pathogens. There were a few CMV-associated chains whose specificity for CMV antigens was confirmed in vitro.

The PCR contained 60 Vbeta and 13 Jbeta primers. Sequencing used immunoSEQ multiplex PCR; TCRdb keeps in-frame clones, though not all of them. Of approximately 180,000 clones listed, about 90% are singletons. The V and J genes are TRBV5-5 and TRBJ2-7, with 15 positions matching TRBD2. This receptor was identified in a girl under three years old in good health and CMV-seronegative. The sample was PBMCs. The CDR3 region is CASSHGLAGGFAYEQYF. The CDR3 region has the DNA TGTGCCAGCAGCCATGGACTAGCGGGAGGGTTCGCCTACGAGCAGTACTTC.